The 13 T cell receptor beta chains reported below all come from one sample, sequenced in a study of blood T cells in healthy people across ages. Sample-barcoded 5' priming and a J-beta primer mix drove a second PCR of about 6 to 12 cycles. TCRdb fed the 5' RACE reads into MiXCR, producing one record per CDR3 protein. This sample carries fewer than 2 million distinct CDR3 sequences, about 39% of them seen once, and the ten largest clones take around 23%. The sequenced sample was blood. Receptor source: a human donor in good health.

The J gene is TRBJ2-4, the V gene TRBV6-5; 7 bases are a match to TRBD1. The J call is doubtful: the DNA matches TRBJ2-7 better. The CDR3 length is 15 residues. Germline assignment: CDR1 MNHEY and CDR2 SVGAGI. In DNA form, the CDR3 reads TGTGCCAGCAGTTACGGCCCAGGGGGTTCGTACGAGCAGTACTTC. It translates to CASSYGPGGSYEQYF.

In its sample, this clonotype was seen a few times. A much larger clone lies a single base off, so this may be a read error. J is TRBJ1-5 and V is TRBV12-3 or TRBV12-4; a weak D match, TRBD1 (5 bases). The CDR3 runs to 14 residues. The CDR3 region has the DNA TGTGCCAACAGTTTCCGGGACAGCAATCAGCCCCAGCATTTT. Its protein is CANSFRDSNQPQHF.

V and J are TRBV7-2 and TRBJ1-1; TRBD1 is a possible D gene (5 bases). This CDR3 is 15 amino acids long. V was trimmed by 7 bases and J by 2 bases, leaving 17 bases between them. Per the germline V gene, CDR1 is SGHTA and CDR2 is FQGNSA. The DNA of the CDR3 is TGTGCCAGCAAGGTTCGGTCAGGGTCAAACACTGAAGCTTTCTTT. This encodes CASKVRSGSNTEAFF.

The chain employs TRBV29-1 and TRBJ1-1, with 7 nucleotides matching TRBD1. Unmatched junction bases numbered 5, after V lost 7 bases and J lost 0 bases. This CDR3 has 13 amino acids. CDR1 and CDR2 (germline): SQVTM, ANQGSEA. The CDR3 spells CSGTGTVNTEAFF. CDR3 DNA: TGCAGCGGAACCGGGACAGTGAACACTGAAGCTTTCTTT.

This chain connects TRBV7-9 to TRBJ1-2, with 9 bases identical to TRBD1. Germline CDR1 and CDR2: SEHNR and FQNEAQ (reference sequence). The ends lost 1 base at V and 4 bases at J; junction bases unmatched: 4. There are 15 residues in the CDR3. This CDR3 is CASSLEGQGPYGYTF. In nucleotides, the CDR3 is TGTGCCAGCAGCTTAGAGGGACAGGGCCCCTATGGCTACACCTTC.

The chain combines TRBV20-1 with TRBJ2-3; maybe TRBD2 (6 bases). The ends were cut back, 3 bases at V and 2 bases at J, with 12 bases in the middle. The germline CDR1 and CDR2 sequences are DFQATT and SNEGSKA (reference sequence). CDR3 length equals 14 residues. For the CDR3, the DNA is TGCAGTGCTAGGCCTAGCGACCTCACAGATACGCAGTATTTT. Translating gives CSARPSDLTDTQYF.

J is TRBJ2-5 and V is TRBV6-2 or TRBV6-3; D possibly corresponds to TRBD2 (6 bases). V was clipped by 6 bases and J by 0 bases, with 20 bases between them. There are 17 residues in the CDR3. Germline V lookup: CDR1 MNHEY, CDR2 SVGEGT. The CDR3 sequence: CASSPRGAPRNQETQYF. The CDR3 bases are TGTGCCAGCAGCCCTCGCGGGGCTCCAAGGAACCAAGAGACCCAGTACTTC.

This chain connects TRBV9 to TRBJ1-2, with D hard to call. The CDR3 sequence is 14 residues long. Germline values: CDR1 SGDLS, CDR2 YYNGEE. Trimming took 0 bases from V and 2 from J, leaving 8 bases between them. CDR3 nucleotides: TGTGCCAGCAGCGTAGAAGGTCGAAACTATGGCTACACCTTC. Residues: CASSVEGRNYGYTF.

CDR3 DNA: TGCGCCAGCAGCCAAGAGTTGTCCTGGAGGTGGGTCTCCGATGGCTACACCTTC. This codes for CASSQELSWRWVSDGYTF. The rearrangement uses TRBV4-3 and TRBJ1-2, with unresolved D. There are 18 residues in the CDR3. Germline CDR1 reads LGHNA; CDR2 reads YSLEER. Trimming stripped 0 bases from V and 6 bases from J, with 23 bases between.

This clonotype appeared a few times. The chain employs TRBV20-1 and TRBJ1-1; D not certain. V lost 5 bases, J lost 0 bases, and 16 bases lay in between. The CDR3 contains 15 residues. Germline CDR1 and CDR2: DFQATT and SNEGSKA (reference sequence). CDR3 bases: TGCAGTGCTTCACAGCCGCCTGACATGAACACTGAAGCTTTCTTT. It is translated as CSASQPPDMNTEAFF.

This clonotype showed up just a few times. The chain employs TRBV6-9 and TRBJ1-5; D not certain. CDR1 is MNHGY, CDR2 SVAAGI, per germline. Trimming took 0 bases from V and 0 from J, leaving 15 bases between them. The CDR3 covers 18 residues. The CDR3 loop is CASSYSSQQPYSNQPQHF. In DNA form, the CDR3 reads TGTGCCAGCAGTTATTCTTCCCAACAGCCTTATAGCAATCAGCCCCAGCATTTT.

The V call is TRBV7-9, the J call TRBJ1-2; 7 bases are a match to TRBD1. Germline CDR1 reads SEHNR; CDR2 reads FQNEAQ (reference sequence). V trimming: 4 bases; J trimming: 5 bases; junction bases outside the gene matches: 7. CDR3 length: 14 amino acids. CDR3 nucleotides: TGTGCCAGCAGCTATTACGACAGGGAGTATGGCTACACCTTC. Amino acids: CASSYYDREYGYTF.

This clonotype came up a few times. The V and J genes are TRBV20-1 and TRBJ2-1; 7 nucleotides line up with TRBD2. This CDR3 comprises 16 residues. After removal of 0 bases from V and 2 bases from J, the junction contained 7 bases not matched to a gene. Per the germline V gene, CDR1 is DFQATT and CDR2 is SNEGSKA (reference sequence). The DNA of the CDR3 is TGCAGTGCTAGAGAGCCGACTAGCCATACCTACAATGAGCAGTTCTTC. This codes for CSAREPTSHTYNEQFF.